Following are 30 T cell receptor beta chains from one sample sequenced in a study of neurological immune-mediated disorders. TCRdb processed the 5' RACE reads anew with MiXCR; each CDR3 protein has one entry. Among around 68,000 distinct CDR3 sequences, 4.1% were seen once, and the ten largest hold just over 2.5%. Sequencing was done on a sample of PBMCs. The receptor set was obtained from a middle-aged man with multiple sclerosis.

Many counts were recorded for this clonotype. V and J are TRBV11-2 and TRBJ2-7; D is perhaps TRBD1 (6 bases). There are 18 residues in the CDR3. V was trimmed by 4 bases and J by 4 bases, leaving 26 bases between them. The germline V gene encodes CDR1 SGHAT and CDR2 FQNNGV. CDR3 loop: CASSSLLSPGTRKYEQYV. The CDR3, as DNA: TGTGCCAGCAGCTCACTTTTGAGTCCCGGGACAAGAAAGTACGAGCAGTACGTC.

There are a few counts of this clonotype. The chain recombines TRBV18 with TRBJ2-5; 8 bases align to TRBD2. The CDR3 spans 15 residues. V shed 3 bases and J 5 bases; nucleotides not matched to a gene: 8. Germline V gene sequence: CDR1 KGHSH, CDR2 LQKENI. The DNA for the CDR3 is TGTGCCAGCTCACCGGCGGGGGGCAGCCGGGAGACCCAGTACTTC. Protein product: CASSPAGGSRETQYF.

There are many counts of this clonotype. This sequence joins TRBV6-1 and TRBJ1-1; D is undetermined. The CDR3 runs 15 residues. Looked up from germline, CDR1 is MNHNS and CDR2 is SASEGT. The V end lost 6 bases, the J end lost 2 bases, and 16 bases lay between the germline ends. CDR3 amino acids: CASRQVDSGNTEAFF. The CDR3 coding sequence is TGTGCCAGCAGGCAGGTCGACTCGGGAAACACTGAAGCTTTCTTT.

This clonotype was detected ten times or more. The chain has TRBV5-1 and TRBJ2-1; D unresolved. This CDR3 is 13 amino acids long. Germline assignment: CDR1 SGHRS and CDR2 YFSETQ. Trimming pared 4 bases from V and 8 bases from J, leaving 13 bases between. The CDR3: CASSRLGEDEQFF. The DNA of the CDR3 is TGCGCCAGCAGCCGCCTAGGAGAGGATGAGCAGTTCTTC.

This clonotype was found many times. J is TRBJ2-1 and V is TRBV6-5; D possibly uses TRBD1 or TRBD2 (5 bases each). This CDR3 region has 18 residues. V gave up 0 bases and J gave up 8 bases, with 23 bases separating them. Germline values: CDR1 MNHEY, CDR2 SVGAGI. The CDR3 coding sequence is TGTGCCAGCAGTTACTCGGCAGGGCCGGGGCGGTACAGCGATGAGCAGTTCTTC. Translated, it gives CASSYSAGPGRYSDEQFF.

This clonotype was detected many times. J is TRBJ1-1 and V is TRBV20-1; D possibly corresponds to TRBD1 (6 bases). The germline V and J ends were trimmed by 8 bases and 7 bases, with 20 bases remaining between them. The CDR3 spans 13 residues. Germline values: CDR1 DFQATT, CDR2 SNEGSKA (reference sequence). CDR3 sequence (DNA): TGCAGTCCCCCTACGAAGGGGGAAGGTGAAGCTTTCTTT. This translates into CSPPTKGEGEAFF.

This clonotype was detected a few times. A read error is possible here, since a much larger clone lies one base away. The gene calls are TRBV5-1 and TRBJ2-5; tentatively, D is TRBD1 or TRBD2 (5 bases each). This CDR3 contains 15 residues. Germline values: CDR1 SGHRS, CDR2 YFSETQ. CDR3 bases: TGCGCCAGCAGCCTGGGGACCGCACTGGGGGAGACCAAGTACTTC. Translation gives CASSLGTALGETKYF. Filled out from reference TRBV5-1 and TRBJ2-5, the complete variable domain reads KAGVTQTPRYLIKTRGQQVTLSCSPISGHRSVSWYQQTPGQGLQFLFEYFSETQRNKGNFPGRFSGRQFSNSRSEMNVSTLELGDSALYLCASSLGTALGETKYFGPGTRLLVL.

As to this clonotype: A clone one base away is much larger, so this may be a read error. The rearrangement joins TRBV25-1 to TRBJ1-2, with no clear D. The germline V gene has CDR1 MGHDK and CDR2 SYGVNS. This CDR3 has 11 amino acids. For the CDR3, the DNA is TGTACCACCGACGGATACTATGGCTACACCTTC. It translates to CTTDGYYGYTF.

Ten or more counts support this clonotype. The V gene is TRBV13, the J gene TRBJ1-2; D unresolved. V was cut by 6 bases and J by 3 bases, with 14 bases left in between. CDR1 and CDR2 (germline): PRHDT, FYEKMQ (reference sequence). The CDR3 covers 14 residues. The CDR3: CASRKQGRDYGYTF. In DNA form, the CDR3 reads TGTGCCAGCAGAAAGCAAGGGAGAGACTATGGCTACACCTTC.

This clonotype occurred many times. The gene calls are TRBV20-1 and TRBJ2-3; 9 nucleotides line up with TRBD2. V shed 6 bases and J 0 bases; nucleotides not matched to a gene: 7. CDR1 and CDR2 (germline): DFQATT, SNEGSKA (reference sequence). The CDR3 sequence is 15 residues long. DNA for the CDR3: TGCAGTGCCTCCACAGCGGGGGGAAGCACAGATACGCAGTATTTT. This encodes CSASTAGGSTDTQYF.

This clonotype showed up many times. The chain couples TRBV5-1 to TRBJ2-5; D possibly corresponds to TRBD1 (5 bases). The V end lost 0 bases, the J end lost 2 bases, and 5 bases lay between the germline ends. The CDR3 length is 13 residues. The germline V gene has CDR1 SGHRS and CDR2 YFSETQ. The CDR3 bases are TGCGCCAGCAGCTTGGAGGGGCAAGAGACCCAGTACTTC. Translation gives CASSLEGQETQYF. The complete variable domain, with remaining parts taken from reference TRBV5-1 and TRBJ2-5, reads KAGVTQTPRYLIKTRGQQVTLSCSPISGHRSVSWYQQTPGQGLQFLFEYFSETQRNKGNFPGRFSGRQFSNSRSEMNVSTLELGDSALYLCASSLEGQETQYFGPGTRLLVL.

This clonotype was picked up many times. The CDR3, as DNA: TGCGCCAGCAGCGAAACATCTAGAAAGGTTCAGTACTTC. Its protein is CASSETSRKVQYF. The chain carries TRBV5-1 and TRBJ2-4, with unresolved D. This CDR3 is 13 amino acids long. Germline CDR1 SGHRS, CDR2 YFSETQ. Trimming took off 4 bases at V and 11 bases at J, with 16 bases between the two ends.

This clonotype was counted many times. The gene calls are TRBV19 and TRBJ1-6; D gene uncertain. Germline CDR1 and CDR2: LNHDA and SQIVND (reference sequence). This CDR3 is built from 17 residues. The V gene lost 4 bases and the J gene lost 5 bases, with 18 bases spanning the gap. CDR3 bases: TGTGCCAGTAGTAGACCACCTCTCGACGCCCATAATTCACCCCTCCACTTT. Translation: CASSRPPLDAHNSPLHF.

This clonotype has ten or more counts. The V call is TRBV7-6, the J call TRBJ1-2; TRBD1 is a possible D gene (6 bases). Looked up from germline, CDR1 is SGHVS and CDR2 is FNYEAQ. The germline V and J ends were trimmed by 11 bases and 1 base, with 14 bases remaining between them. The CDR3 covers 13 residues. In DNA form, the CDR3 reads TGTGCCGTTAAGCGGGACAATAACTATGGCTACACCTTC. Its translation is CAVKRDNNYGYTF.

This clonotype has at least ten counts. The gene calls are TRBV12-3 or TRBV12-4 and TRBJ1-4, with TRBD1 matching over 9 bases. Trimming took 5 bases from V and 8 from J; bases not matched to a gene: 6. The CDR3 covers 14 residues. The DNA for the CDR3 is TGTGCCAGCAGTCGGGACAGGGTGCGGGAAAAACTGTTTTTT. This encodes CASSRDRVREKLFF.

This clonotype was counted at least ten times. The J gene is TRBJ2-2, the V gene TRBV20-1; tentatively, D is TRBD2 (7 bases). This CDR3 comprises 18 residues. V gave up 1 base and J gave up 3 bases, with 21 bases separating them. CDR1 and CDR2 from the germline V gene are DFQATT and SNEGSKA (reference sequence). CDR3 in amino acids: CSARARGGGRVDTGELFF. The CDR3 DNA follows: TGCAGTGCTAGAGCGCGGGGAGGGGGGCGCGTCGACACCGGGGAGCTGTTTTTT.

The V call is TRBV3-1, the J call TRBJ2-7; D gene ambiguous. CDR1 is LGHDT and CDR2 is YNNKEL in the germline V gene (reference sequence). V lost 1 base and J 3 bases, leaving 10 bases between the germline ends. The CDR3 spans 14 residues. The CDR3 region is CASSQGMGVYEQYF. As DNA, the CDR3 is TGTGCCAGCAGCCAAGGAATGGGTGTCTACGAGCAGTACTTC.

This clonotype was picked up many times. This sequence joins TRBV10-3 and TRBJ1-2; weak D call: TRBD1 (5 bases). The CDR3 length is 13 residues. Trimming shortened V by 6 bases and J by 2 bases, and 10 bases separated the two germline ends. Germline V gene lookup returns CDR1 ENHRY and CDR2 SYGVKD. This chain's CDR3 is CAIRGTANYGYTF. DNA for the CDR3: TGTGCCATCAGGGGGACGGCGAACTATGGCTACACCTTC.

This clonotype was counted at least ten times. The genes are TRBV12-3 or TRBV12-4 and TRBJ2-3; the match to TRBD2 covers 11 bases. The junction had 12 bases not matched to a gene; V was cut back by 7 bases and J by 0 bases. The CDR3 spans 18 residues. The CDR3 DNA sequence: TGTGCCAGCATCCCGGCTAGCGGGGGGTTCCCTAGCACAGATACGCAGTATTTT. Residues: CASIPASGGFPSTDTQYF.

This clonotype was seen ten or more times. The V and J genes are TRBV3-1 and TRBJ2-5; TRBD1 matches at 10 bases. V dropped 2 bases and J dropped 5; count of bases not matched to a gene: 5. From germline, CDR1 is LGHDT and CDR2 YNNKEL (reference sequence). The CDR3 has 15 residues. This CDR3 is CASSQMTGGRETQYF. Written as DNA, the CDR3 is TGTGCCAGCAGCCAAATGACAGGGGGCCGGGAGACCCAGTACTTC.

This clonotype was seen many times. The chain has TRBV20-1 and TRBJ1-5, with a weak D call TRBD1 (6 bases). With 6 bases removed from V and 2 bases from J, the gap between germline ends came to 8 bases. The CDR3 spans 12 residues. Germline lookup yields CDR1 DFQATT and CDR2 SNEGSKA (reference sequence). The CDR3 DNA sequence: TGCAGTGCGGCAGGGGGCAATCAGCCCCAGCATTTT. This gives the protein CSAAGGNQPQHF.

This clonotype was detected ten times or more. Its ends do not fully match the called genes, so a read error is possible. The V gene is TRBV6-5, the J gene TRBJ1-6; TRBD1 agrees at 8 bases. The CDR3 totals 17 residues. Germline V gene lookup returns CDR1 MNHEY and CDR2 SVGAGI. The CDR3 loop is CASSYSAGGSYNSPLNF. CDR3 DNA: TGTGCCAGCAGTTACTCGGCAGGGGGCAGCTATAATTCACCCCTCAACTTT.

This clonotype appeared many times. V is TRBV11-2 and J is TRBJ2-5; D is ambiguous. The CDR3 is 14 residues long. V dropped 0 bases and J dropped 2 bases, with 7 bases sitting between them. Germline V gene sequence: CDR1 SGHAT, CDR2 FQNNGV. The CDR3 protein is CASSLEPLQETQYF. The CDR3 nucleotides are TGTGCCAGCAGCTTAGAGCCCCTACAAGAGACCCAGTACTTC.

The gene calls are TRBV9 and TRBJ1-1; 8 positions agree with TRBD1. V shed 1 base, J shed 4 bases, and the junction held 6 bases outside the gene matches. In germline, CDR1 is SGDLS, CDR2 YYNGEE. There are 15 residues in the CDR3. The CDR3 DNA follows: TGTGCCAGCAGCGTATCAGGGGGCGCGGGCACTGAAGCTTTCTTT. Translating it yields CASSVSGGAGTEAFF.

There are many counts of this clonotype. The chain uses TRBV28 and TRBJ2-7; D is unresolved. The germline V and J ends were trimmed by 1 base and 0 bases, with 1 base remaining between them. This CDR3 comprises 12 residues. Germline V gene lookup returns CDR1 MDHEN and CDR2 SYDVKM. This CDR3 is CASSLSSYEQYF. CDR3 sequence (DNA): TGTGCCAGCAGTTTATCCTCCTACGAGCAGTACTTC.

In this sample, this clonotype turned up many times. The chain carries TRBV10-3 and TRBJ1-1; D might be TRBD1 (5 bases). The germline gives CDR1 ENHRY, CDR2 SYGVKD. The CDR3 is 15 residues long. Deletions cut 3 bases from V and 6 bases from J, with 17 bases between. CDR3 coding DNA: TGTGCCATCAGTGATTCAGGGCATGGAGACGCTGAAGCTTTCTTT. It translates to CAISDSGHGDAEAFF.

The table lists this clonotype with many counts. The rearrangement links TRBV20-1 to TRBJ1-1; 10 bases align to TRBD1. The CDR3 has 16 amino acids. CDR1 DFQATT and CDR2 SNEGSKA come from the germline V gene (reference sequence). V shed 3 bases, J shed 1 base, and the junction held 8 bases outside the gene matches. The CDR3 is CSASPRQGARNTEAFF. Here the CDR3 DNA reads TGCAGTGCTAGCCCGCGACAGGGGGCGAGGAACACTGAAGCTTTCTTT.

This clonotype was seen at least ten times. This sequence joins TRBV20-1 and TRBJ2-3; no clear D gene. The ends were cut back, 5 bases at V and 6 bases at J, with 21 bases in the middle. Germline V CDR1 and CDR2: DFQATT, SNEGSKA (reference sequence). This CDR3 contains 15 residues. The DNA of the CDR3 is TGCAGTGCTTTTACCCCAGGCCCCGCCGTGGATACGCAGTATTTT. Translating gives CSAFTPGPAVDTQYF.

This clonotype has ten or more counts. The chain is built from TRBV5-1 and TRBJ1-5, with D tentatively TRBD1 (5 bases). CDR1 is SGHRS, CDR2 YFSETQ, per germline. The CDR3 contains 16 residues. The ends were cut back, 3 bases at V and 1 base at J, with 14 bases in the middle. DNA of the CDR3: TGCGCCAGCAGCTCAGCCCCCGGGGGAAGCAATCAGCCCCAGCATTTT. As protein: CASSSAPGGSNQPQHF.

There are many counts of this clonotype. This chain links TRBV20-1 with TRBJ2-1, with TRBD1 identical over 7 bases. V was pared by 5 bases and J by 1 base, with 11 bases of the junction left unmatched. Germline CDR1 reads DFQATT; CDR2 reads SNEGSKA (reference sequence). This CDR3 region has 16 residues. This CDR3 is CSAQFGGRGSYNEQFF. The CDR3 region has the DNA TGCAGTGCTCAATTCGGAGGCAGGGGGTCCTACAATGAGCAGTTCTTC.